This T cell receptor (beta chain) was sequenced during a study of tumor and adjacent non-tumor tissue in lung cancer. As for the study in general: Patients were aged about 30 to 76, fewer than twelve men and about 5 women, stage I to III.

The template was RNA from unsorted bulk tissue. Findings and limits, study-wide: Significantly higher TCR diversity was found in tumor than normal lung.

A modified ARM-PCR protocol with three rounds of nested PCR amplified TCRbeta. TCRdb reprocessed the multiplex PCR reads with MiXCR, giving one entry per CDR3 protein. The table has about 85,000 distinct CDR3 sequences, around two thirds seen once. In regard to this clonotype: The antigen remains undetermined. Germline is not matched at one junction end, which may reflect a read error.

The TCR originated in a man between 65 and 85 years old with non-small cell lung cancer. The sample comprised lung tumor tissue.

CDR3 in amino acids: CVSRAGWQEQYF. The CDR3 nucleotides are TGTGTCAGCAGGGCAGGGTGGCAAGAGCAGTACTTC. V gene TRBV6-5 combines with J gene TRBJ2-7; D possibly corresponds to TRBD1 (5 bases). The CDR3 is 12 residues long. Germline CDR1 reads MNHEY; CDR2 reads SVGAGI.